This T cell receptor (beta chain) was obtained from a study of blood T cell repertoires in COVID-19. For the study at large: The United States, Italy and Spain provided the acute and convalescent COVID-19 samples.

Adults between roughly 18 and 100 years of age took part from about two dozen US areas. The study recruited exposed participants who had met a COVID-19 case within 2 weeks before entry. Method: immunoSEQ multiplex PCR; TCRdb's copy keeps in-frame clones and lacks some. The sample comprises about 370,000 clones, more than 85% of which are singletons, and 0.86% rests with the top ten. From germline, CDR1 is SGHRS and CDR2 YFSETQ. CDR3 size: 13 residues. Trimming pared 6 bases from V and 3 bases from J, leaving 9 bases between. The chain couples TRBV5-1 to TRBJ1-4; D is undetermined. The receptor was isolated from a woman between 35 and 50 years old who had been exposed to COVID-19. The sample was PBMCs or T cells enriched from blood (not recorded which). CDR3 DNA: TGCGCCAGCAAGGCAGGATCTAATGAAAAACTGTTTTTT. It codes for CASKAGSNEKLFF.